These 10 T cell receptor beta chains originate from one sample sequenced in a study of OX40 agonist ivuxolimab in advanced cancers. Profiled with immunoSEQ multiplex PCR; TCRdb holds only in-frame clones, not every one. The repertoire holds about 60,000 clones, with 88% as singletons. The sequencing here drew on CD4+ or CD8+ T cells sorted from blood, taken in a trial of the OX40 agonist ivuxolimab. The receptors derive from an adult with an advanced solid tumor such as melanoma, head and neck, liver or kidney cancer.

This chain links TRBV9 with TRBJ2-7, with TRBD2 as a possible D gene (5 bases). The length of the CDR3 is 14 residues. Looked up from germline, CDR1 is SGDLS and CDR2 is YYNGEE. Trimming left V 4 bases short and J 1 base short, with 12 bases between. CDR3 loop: CASSFGLDSYEQYF. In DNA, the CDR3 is TGTGCCAGCAGCTTCGGACTGGATTCCTACGAGCAGTACTTC.

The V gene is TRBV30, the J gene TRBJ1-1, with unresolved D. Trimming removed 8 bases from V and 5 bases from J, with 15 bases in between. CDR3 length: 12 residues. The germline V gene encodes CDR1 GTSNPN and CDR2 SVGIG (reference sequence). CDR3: CAREQLRTEAFF. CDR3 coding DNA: TGTGCCCGCGAGCAGCTAAGGACTGAAGCTTTCTTT.

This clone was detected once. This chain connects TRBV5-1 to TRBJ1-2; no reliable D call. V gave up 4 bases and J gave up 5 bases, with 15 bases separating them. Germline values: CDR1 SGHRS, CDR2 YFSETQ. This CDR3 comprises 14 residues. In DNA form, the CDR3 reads TGCGCCAGCAGCGCTCCCGGGCGATCTTATGGCTACACCTTC. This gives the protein CASSAPGRSYGYTF.

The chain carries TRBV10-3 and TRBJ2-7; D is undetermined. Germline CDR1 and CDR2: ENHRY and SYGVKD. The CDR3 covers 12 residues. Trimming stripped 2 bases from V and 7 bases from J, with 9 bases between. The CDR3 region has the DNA TGTGCCATCAGTGAGAGACAAGGGGAGCAGTACTTC. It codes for CAISERQGEQYF.

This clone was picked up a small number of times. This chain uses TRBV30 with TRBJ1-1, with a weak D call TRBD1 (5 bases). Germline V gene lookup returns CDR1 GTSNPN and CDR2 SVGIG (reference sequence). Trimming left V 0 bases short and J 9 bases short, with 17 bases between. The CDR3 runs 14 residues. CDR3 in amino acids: CAWSVEQEGPQAFF. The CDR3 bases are TGTGCCTGGAGTGTAGAACAGGAGGGACCTCAAGCTTTCTTT.

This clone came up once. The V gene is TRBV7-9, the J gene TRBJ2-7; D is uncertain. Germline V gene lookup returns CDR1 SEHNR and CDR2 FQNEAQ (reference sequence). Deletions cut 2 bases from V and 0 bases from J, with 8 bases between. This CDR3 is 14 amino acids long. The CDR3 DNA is TGTGCCAGCAGCTTAAATCATCTCTCCTACGAGCAGTACTTC. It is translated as CASSLNHLSYEQYF. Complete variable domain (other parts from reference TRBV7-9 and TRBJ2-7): DTGVSQNPRHKITKRGQNVTFRCDPISEHNRLYWYRQTLGQGPEFLTYFQNEAQLEKSRLLSDRFSAERPKGSFSTLEIQRTEQGDSAMYLCASSLNHLSYEQYFGPGTRLTVT.

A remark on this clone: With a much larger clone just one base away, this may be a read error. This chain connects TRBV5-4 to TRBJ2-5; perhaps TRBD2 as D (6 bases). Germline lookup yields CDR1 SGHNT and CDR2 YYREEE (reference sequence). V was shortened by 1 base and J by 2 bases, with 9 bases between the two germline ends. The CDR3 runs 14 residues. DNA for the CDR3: TGTGCCAGCAGCTTGTCCGGGACTCAAGAGACCCAGTACTTC. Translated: CASSLSGTQETQYF.

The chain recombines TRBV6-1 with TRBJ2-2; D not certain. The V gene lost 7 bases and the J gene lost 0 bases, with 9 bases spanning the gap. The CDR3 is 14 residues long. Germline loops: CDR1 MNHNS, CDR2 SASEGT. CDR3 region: CASIQGTNTGELFF. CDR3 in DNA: TGTGCCAGCATCCAAGGAACGAACACCGGGGAGCTGTTTTTT.

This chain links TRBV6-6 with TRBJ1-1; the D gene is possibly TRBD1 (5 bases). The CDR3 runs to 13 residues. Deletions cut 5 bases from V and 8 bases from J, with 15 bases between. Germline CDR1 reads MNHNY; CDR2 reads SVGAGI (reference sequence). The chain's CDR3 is CASSTPGGGEAFF. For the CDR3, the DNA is TGTGCCAGCAGTACCCCTGGGGGTGGAGAAGCTTTCTTT.

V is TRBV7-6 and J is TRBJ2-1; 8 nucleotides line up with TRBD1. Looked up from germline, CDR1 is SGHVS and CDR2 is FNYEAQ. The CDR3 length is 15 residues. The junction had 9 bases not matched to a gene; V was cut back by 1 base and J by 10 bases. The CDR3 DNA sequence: TGTGCCAGCAGCTTAGGAGCAGGGGGCGAGAAAGAGCAGTTCTTC. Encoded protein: CASSLGAGGEKEQFF.